This section outlines one T cell receptor beta chain sequence together with its context. What it binds is unknown. The data stem from a study of cytotoxic CD8 clonotypes in ibrutinib-treated CLL. Notes on the study in general: Clonality at baseline surpassed age-matched healthy donors and tracked circulating CD8+ T-cell counts.

Germline loops: CDR1 MNHEY, CDR2 SVGAGI. The CDR3 runs to 14 residues. Unmatched junction bases numbered 8, after V lost 6 bases and J lost 5 bases. The method was immunoSEQ multiplex PCR; TCRdb's version includes in-frame clones alone and lacks a portion of them. The sample lists 300,000 to 350,000 clones; roughly 85% were seen once. This TCR was sampled from a human donor with chronic lymphocytic leukemia. The chain links TRBV6-5 to TRBJ1-2, with 8 bases lining up with TRBD1. The sample consisted of PBMCs, taken before ibrutinib treatment. CDR3 amino acids: CASSLSGQEYGYTF. The CDR3 nucleotides are TGTGCCAGCAGCTTATCGGGACAGGAGTATGGCTACACCTTC.